This T cell receptor (beta chain) was observed in a study of beta chain features in type 1 diabetes. At the level of the study: Patients shared similar age, gender and cell yields with healthy donors. The study's findings and limits: Patients and controls would be equally affected if PCR favored shorter templates.

Expressed TCRB transcripts got sequenced, as all isolated RNA was reverse transcribed. Only in-frame clones appear in the TCRdb table, and some are missing; sequencing was by immunoSEQ multiplex PCR. The table has about 350,000 clones, 15% to 20% seen once. Regarding this clone: Its target is unknown.

Trimming cost V 4 bases and J 6 bases; bases outside gene matches: 10. The CDR3 covers 14 residues. The germline V gene encodes CDR1 GTSNPN and CDR2 SVGIG (reference sequence). The authors took one heparinised blood draw, averaging about 120 mL, from each donor. The V gene is TRBV30, the J gene TRBJ2-7; 9 positions agree with TRBD1. The receptor comes from a woman between 18 and 29 years old in good health. What was sequenced was naive CD4+ T cells from blood. The CDR3 sequence: CAWTLRDREVEQYF. The DNA for the CDR3 is TGTGCCTGGACCCTCCGGGACAGGGAAGTCGAGCAGTACTTC.